In this sample, the clone carrying this T cell receptor (beta chain) turned up a few times. This sample was included in a study of molecular identifiers for immune sequencing clone quantification. TCRdb independently ran MiXCR on the PCR reads; one entry per CDR3 protein. The sample shows a few hundred thousand distinct CDR3 sequences, roughly a quarter of them seen only once. Libraries of naive CD8 T cells were made from around 20,000 to 1,000,000 sorted cells. They used 10%, 30% or 50% RNA. The CDR3 is made up of 13 amino acids. CDR1 and CDR2 from the germline V gene are SNHLY and FYNNEI. Trimming pared 2 bases from V and 8 bases from J, leaving 12 bases between.

Sequencing was done on a sample of naive CD8+ T cells from blood, with Jurkat cell RNA spiked in. Subset indicated: FACS-sorted CD8+CD4-CCR7+CD45RA+ naive T cells. The clonotype originates from a human donor in good health. Some libraries in this study had Jurkat cell RNA spiked in. This sequence joins TRBV2 and TRBJ2-5, with D perhaps being TRBD1 or TRBD2 (6 bases each). CDR3 sequence reads: CASSEMGGETQYF. The CDR3, as DNA: TGTGCCAGCAGTGAAATGGGGGGCGAAACCCAGTACTTC.